The sequence of this T cell receptor beta chain was determined in a study of T cells in Graves' hyperthyroidism and ophthalmopathy. There were TCR beta CDR3 regions amplified from RNA transcripts. The HTBI primer set served for first-round RT-PCR of the TCR CDR3. TCRdb re-called the multiplex PCR reads with MiXCR, one entry per CDR3 protein. Of roughly 360,000 distinct CDR3 sequences in the sample, about 13% are singletons; the top ten hold around 20%. V lost 6 bases, J lost 6 bases, and 6 bases stayed unmatched. The germline V gene has CDR1 MNHEY and CDR2 SMNVEV (reference sequence). The CDR3 spans 16 residues. Participants, patients aged 18 to 65, had newly diagnosed hyperthyroidism with a duration under 2 months.

This sequence originates from a man aged 25 to 45 with Graves' hyperthyroidism that later progressed to Graves' ophthalmopathy. Material for sequencing was blood. The chain uses TRBV27 and TRBJ2-1; the match to TRBD2 covers 15 bases. This CDR3 reads CASSSGTSGGTNEQFF. In DNA, the CDR3 is TGTGCCAGCAGCTCCGGGACTAGCGGGGGGACCAATGAGCAGTTCTTC.